One and the same sample provided the 25 T cell receptor beta chains below, sequenced in a study of identical twins (TCRdb year 2016). The library relied on 5' RACE. Instrument on record: Illumina HiSeq 2000. TCRdb passed the public sequencing reads through fastp at Q25 and MiXCR, retaining productive beta sequences. Rows matching on CDR3 protein sequence are summarized as one entry with the most common DNA and genes. The sample yields fewer than 550,000 distinct CDR3 sequences; 13% to 15% were counted once. The ten largest clonotypes hold 0.35% to 0.45% of the sample. This sample was also put to use in a study of yellow fever vaccine responses in identical twins.

Sequenced: CD4+ T cells sorted from blood. These TCRs come from a woman aged 18-29 years in good health.

This clonotype was seen only a few times. The chain joins TRBV11-2 to TRBJ2-1; perhaps D is TRBD1 or TRBD2 (6 bases each). The CDR3 covers 14 residues. The ends were cut back, 6 bases at V and 6 bases at J, with 15 bases in the middle. Germline V CDR1 and CDR2: SGHAT, FQNNGV. For the CDR3, the DNA is TGTGCCAGCAGTGAAAGGGGGGTGGGCAATGAGCAGTTCTTC. Protein: CASSERGVGNEQFF.

This clonotype has a handful of counts. The chain is built from TRBV20-1 and TRBJ2-5, with TRBD2 matching 8 bases. Trimming removed 3 bases from V and 3 bases from J; junction bases left unmatched: 6. The germline V gene encodes CDR1 DFQATT and CDR2 SNEGSKA (reference sequence). The CDR3 extends over 14 amino acids. The CDR3 loop is CSARGTRVKETQYF. CDR3 coding DNA: TGCAGTGCTAGGGGGACTAGGGTAAAAGAGACCCAGTACTTC.

The chain is built from TRBV5-1 and TRBJ2-2; D call uncertain. V shed 0 bases and J shed 1 base, with 7 bases lying between them. CDR1 and CDR2 (germline): SGHRS, YFSETQ. This CDR3 contains 15 residues. The CDR3 DNA follows: TGCGCCAGCAGCTTGGCACAGATGAACACCGGGGAGCTGTTTTTT. Its protein product is CASSLAQMNTGELFF. The variable domain in full, with the rest retrieved from reference TRBV5-1 and TRBJ2-2, is KAGVTQTPRYLIKTRGQQVTLSCSPISGHRSVSWYQQTPGQGLQFLFEYFSETQRNKGNFPGRFSGRQFSNSRSEMNVSTLELGDSALYLCASSLAQMNTGELFFGEGSRLTVL.

This clonotype was counted ten times or more. The CDR3 region is CASSFGQNLNTEAFF. The DNA for the CDR3 is TGTGCCAGCAGCTTTGGACAGAATCTGAACACTGAAGCTTTCTTT. The genes are TRBV7-9 and TRBJ1-1, with TRBD1 as a possible D gene (6 bases). Deletions cut 3 bases from V and 0 bases from J, with 11 bases between. CDR3 length equals 15 residues. Germline values: CDR1 SEHNR, CDR2 FQNEAQ (reference sequence).

This clonotype has only a few counts. This rearrangement joins TRBV2 to TRBJ2-5; 13 bases line up with TRBD2. This CDR3 region has 16 residues. Looked up from germline, CDR1 is SNHLY and CDR2 is FYNNEI. V dropped 4 bases and J dropped 2; count of bases not matched to a gene: 4. The CDR3 DNA is TGTGCCAGCAGTGGTACGGGACTAGCGGGGCAAGAGACCCAGTACTTC. It is translated as CASSGTGLAGQETQYF.

In its sample, this clonotype was seen a few times. The chain employs TRBV10-3 and TRBJ1-4, with 10 nucleotides matching TRBD1. The CDR3 runs 16 residues. The germline V gene encodes CDR1 ENHRY and CDR2 SYGVKD. V was pared by 0 bases and J by 3 bases, with 1 base of the junction left unmatched. CDR3 DNA sequence: TGTGCCATCAGTGAGTCCGGGACAGGGGCTAATGAAAAACTGTTTTTT. It specifies CAISESGTGANEKLFF.

This clonotype was recorded at least ten times. The genes are TRBV29-1 and TRBJ1-1; 7 bases fit TRBD1. Germline trimming cut 3 bases from V and 0 bases from J; bases unmatched to any gene: 10. There are 16 residues in the CDR3. CDR1 SQVTM and CDR2 ANQGSEA come from the germline V gene. This chain's CDR3 is CSVDGTEILMNTEAFF. The CDR3 DNA reads as TGCAGCGTTGATGGGACAGAGATCCTCATGAACACTGAAGCTTTCTTT.

This chain connects TRBV27 to TRBJ2-2; the D is unclear. Germline V gene sequence: CDR1 MNHEY, CDR2 SMNVEV (reference sequence). V was shortened by 2 bases and J by 2 bases, with 12 bases between the two germline ends. CDR3 length: 16 amino acids. In DNA form, the CDR3 reads TGTGCCAGCAGTTTAAGTCGGACGGTCAACACCGGGGAGCTGTTTTTT. Amino acid sequence: CASSLSRTVNTGELFF.

The chain is built from TRBV9 and TRBJ2-1; possibly TRBD1 or TRBD2 for D (6 bases each). There are 14 residues in the CDR3. Looked up from germline, CDR1 is SGDLS and CDR2 is YYNGEE. The ends were cut back, 0 bases at V and 10 bases at J, with 14 bases in the middle. The chain's CDR3 is CASSVEGWGAEQFF. The CDR3 nucleotides read TGTGCCAGCAGCGTAGAGGGTTGGGGGGCCGAGCAGTTCTTC.

The chain carries TRBV6-1 and TRBJ2-7; 9 nucleotides agree with TRBD1. V dropped 4 bases and J dropped 2; count of bases not matched to a gene: 3. Germline V lookup: CDR1 MNHNS, CDR2 SASEGT. The CDR3 is made up of 14 amino acids. The CDR3 DNA reads TGTGCCAGCAGTGGAGGACAGGGGACCTACGAGCAGTACGTC. Encoded protein: CASSGGQGTYEQYV.

This chain joins TRBV18 and TRBJ1-2, with TRBD1 as a possible D gene (5 bases). Germline V lookup: CDR1 KGHSH, CDR2 LQKENI. Trimming cost V 4 bases and J 4 bases, with 10 bases left between them. The CDR3 has 13 amino acids. The CDR3: CASSRDSIYGYTF. As DNA, the CDR3 is TGTGCCAGCTCACGCGACAGCATCTATGGCTACACCTTC. The full variable domain, in which reference TRBV18 and TRBJ1-2 provide the parts outside the CDR3, is NAGVMQNPRHLVRRRGQEARLRCSPMKGHSHVYWYRQLPEEGLKFMVYLQKENIIDESGMPKERFSAEFPKEGPSILRIQQVVRGDSAAYFCASSRDSIYGYTFGSGTRLTVV.

This clonotype was found a few times. The chain recombines TRBV20-1 with TRBJ2-1; D is unclear. This CDR3 comprises 10 residues. The V gene's germline CDR1 is DFQATT and CDR2 SNEGSKA (reference sequence). Trimming took off 7 bases at V and 7 bases at J, with 8 bases between the two ends. In nucleotides, the CDR3 is TGCAGTGTTTGGCGGAATGAGCAGTTCTTC. Encoded protein: CSVWRNEQFF.

This clonotype came up a few times. CDR3 DNA sequence: TGTGCCAGCAGTTTGGGTTTGAGGGCTCCGGCTTTCTTT. This sequence encodes CASSLGLRAPAFF. The chain links TRBV12-3 or TRBV12-4 to TRBJ1-1; D is uncertain. This CDR3 region has 13 residues. Trimming shortened V by 3 bases and J by 11 bases, and 16 bases separated the two germline ends.

This chain connects TRBV7-7 to TRBJ2-2, with D maybe TRBD2 (5 bases). V shed 3 bases and J shed 5 bases, with 13 bases lying between them. Germline V gene sequence: CDR1 SSHAT, CDR2 FNYEAQ (reference sequence). The CDR3 contains 15 residues. For the CDR3, the DNA is TGTGCCAGCAGCTTTAGCGCCCCTGGGACCGGGGAGCTGTTTTTT. It yields the protein CASSFSAPGTGELFF.

This clonotype appeared a few times. The chain has TRBV7-2 and TRBJ2-3, with 10 positions matching TRBD2. The CDR3 extends over 15 amino acids. Trimming at V came to 0 bases and at J to 4 bases, leaving 1 base not matched to a gene. Germline values: CDR1 SGHTA, CDR2 FQGNSA. CDR3 DNA: TGTGCCAGCAGCTTAGCGGGACTAGCGCCAGATACGCAGTATTTT. Translating gives CASSLAGLAPDTQYF.

V gene TRBV2 combines with J gene TRBJ2-7; D gene unclear. CDR3 length: 12 residues. The V and J ends lost 3 bases and 4 bases respectively, with 7 bases between them. Germline V CDR1 and CDR2: SNHLY, FYNNEI. CDR3 DNA: TGTGCCAGCAGTGATCACGGTTACGAGCAGTACGTC. Its translation: CASSDHGYEQYV.

This clonotype was picked up a small number of times. This chain joins TRBV12-3 or TRBV12-4 and TRBJ2-5, with a weak D call TRBD1 (6 bases). The CDR3 loop spans 15 amino acids. V was cut by 6 bases and J by 4 bases, with 18 bases left in between. CDR3 residues: CASSLNQGKGETQYF. As DNA, the CDR3 is TGTGCCAGCAGCCTCAATCAGGGGAAAGGAGAGACCCAGTACTTC.

The chain employs TRBV5-1 and TRBJ2-5, with 9 bases matching TRBD2. The CDR3 totals 16 residues. V trimming: 4 bases; J trimming: 5 bases; junction bases outside the gene matches: 12. The germline V gene has CDR1 SGHRS and CDR2 YFSETQ. The CDR3 region has the DNA TGCGCCAGCAGCGCGGGGGGGGCCAAGATCGGGGAGACCCAGTACTTC. This translates into CASSAGGAKIGETQYF.

This clonotype was counted a few times. This chain uses TRBV6-5 with TRBJ1-2, with 7 bases lining up with TRBD1. The junction had 4 bases not matched to a gene; V was cut back by 0 bases and J by 6 bases. The CDR3 is 14 amino acids. CDR1 and CDR2 (germline): MNHEY, SVGAGI. CDR3 sequence: CASSYSGGSNGYTF. In nucleotides, the CDR3 is TGTGCCAGCAGTTACTCAGGGGGCAGTAATGGCTACACCTTC.

Only a few counts were recorded for this clonotype. The V gene is TRBV29-1, the J gene TRBJ2-3; TRBD2 aligns across 11 bases. This CDR3 region has 16 residues. Trimming took 4 bases from V and 3 from J; bases not matched to a gene: 9. From germline, CDR1 is SQVTM and CDR2 ANQGSEA. The CDR3 reads CSVGGLADEGTDTQYF. CDR3 DNA sequence: TGCAGCGTTGGGGGACTAGCGGATGAGGGGACAGATACGCAGTATTTT.

The CDR3 DNA follows: TGTGCCAGCAGTTTAGCAGGGGGCACTAACACTGAAGCTTTCTTT. Translating it yields CASSLAGGTNTEAFF. This chain uses TRBV12-3 or TRBV12-4 with TRBJ1-1, with 7 bases fitting TRBD1. Germline trimming cut 0 bases from V and 2 bases from J; bases unmatched to any gene: 3. The CDR3 has 15 amino acids.

The chain links TRBV15 to TRBJ2-3, with 8 bases identical to TRBD2. Germline V CDR1 and CDR2: LNHNV, YYDKDF (reference sequence). J lost 4 bases, V lost 3 bases, and 3 bases had no gene match. The CDR3 loop spans 14 amino acids. The CDR3, as DNA: TGTGCCACCAGCAGCGGGGGGGCCCCAGATACGCAGTATTTT. Amino acid sequence: CATSSGGAPDTQYF. The entire variable domain, with the rest obtained from reference TRBV15 and TRBJ2-3, is as follows: DAMVIQNPRYQVTQFGKPVTLSCSQTLNHNVMYWYQQKSSQAPKLLFHYYDKDFNNEADTPDNFQSRRPNTSFCFLDIRSPGLGDTAMYLCATSSGGAPDTQYFGPGTRLTVL.

The chain links TRBV29-1 to TRBJ2-1; the D gene is possibly TRBD2 (6 bases). Germline-derived CDR1 and CDR2 are SQVTM and ANQGSEA. CDR3 length equals 12 residues. V was clipped by 6 bases and J by 4 bases, with 10 bases between them. The DNA for the CDR3 is TGCAGCGTCGGGACTTTGTACAATGAGCAGTTCTTC. Its translation: CSVGTLYNEQFF.

This clonotype was counted a few times. The chain recombines TRBV20-1 with TRBJ2-3, with D tentatively TRBD1 or TRBD2 (5 bases each). The germline CDR1 and CDR2 sequences are DFQATT and SNEGSKA (reference sequence). This CDR3 is built from 17 residues. Between the trimmed V and J ends, which lost 2 bases and 0 bases, there was a span of 18 bases. The CDR3 here is CSARFFSPGTSTDTQYF. In nucleotides, the CDR3 is TGCAGTGCTAGATTTTTTTCCCCCGGGACGAGCACAGATACGCAGTATTTT.

V gene TRBV10-2 combines with J gene TRBJ2-3; TRBD1 agrees at 7 bases. V dropped 6 bases and J dropped 1; count of bases not matched to a gene: 4. There are 14 residues in the CDR3. Looked up from germline, CDR1 is WSHSY and CDR2 is SAAADI. In DNA, the CDR3 is TGCGCCAGCAGAGTAACAGGGGGCACAGATACGCAGTATTTT. Encoded protein: CASRVTGGTDTQYF.